The 15 T cell receptor beta chains below were found in one sample sequenced in a study of T-cell reconstitution after alpha-beta-depleted transplantation in children. Unique molecular identifiers were built into the TCRbeta library. TCRdb called the PCR reads again in MiXCR, with one record for every CDR3 protein. The table records about a million distinct CDR3 sequences, about 29% of them present only once. This sample comprised PBMCs, mostly from graft donor cells, obtained 360 days after TCRalphabeta/CD19-depleted stem cell transplant. Receptor source: a boy under two years old who had a stem cell transplant for SCID, so the T cells may come from the graft donor.

This clonotype occurred a few times. V and J are TRBV5-1 and TRBJ2-7; D tentatively fits TRBD1 or TRBD2 (6 bases each). V gave up 4 bases and J gave up 3 bases, with 17 bases separating them. Germline assignment: CDR1 SGHRS and CDR2 YFSETQ. The CDR3 totals 15 residues. The CDR3 is CASSPRYRDFYEQYF. The CDR3 DNA sequence: TGCGCCAGCAGCCCGCGATACAGGGACTTCTACGAGCAGTACTTC.

Only a few counts were recorded for this clonotype. The V and J genes are TRBV24-1 and TRBJ1-2, with a tentative D call TRBD1 (5 bases). Trimming removed 3 bases from V and 4 bases from J, with 29 bases in between. The CDR3 extends over 20 amino acids. CDR1 is KGHDR and CDR2 is SFDVKD in the germline V gene. For the CDR3, the DNA is TGTGCCACCAGTGATAAAAATAACCCCCCAGCTGAGACAGACCTCTATGGCTACACCTTC. Translating gives CATSDKNNPPAETDLYGYTF.

This clonotype was detected only a few times. The J gene is TRBJ2-1, the V gene TRBV11-2, with D possibly being TRBD1 (5 bases). Germline CDR1 is SGHAT and CDR2 is FQNNGV. The CDR3 has 18 residues. V gave up 3 bases and J gave up 3 bases, with 21 bases separating them. CDR3 sequence reads: CASSFLHSGFWGYNEQFF. Here the CDR3 DNA reads TGTGCCAGCAGCTTTTTACATTCAGGGTTTTGGGGCTACAATGAGCAGTTCTTC.

CDR3 region: CASSLTKGLYEQYF. CDR3 in DNA: TGTGCCAGCAGCCTCACAAAGGGACTCTACGAGCAGTACTTC. The rearrangement links TRBV7-6 to TRBJ2-7; possibly TRBD2 for D (6 bases). The CDR3 is made up of 14 amino acids. V lost 5 bases, J lost 3 bases, and 14 bases lay in between. From germline, CDR1 is SGHVS and CDR2 FNYEAQ.

This clonotype has a count of ten or more. The chain uses TRBV24-1 and TRBJ2-7; 9 bases align to TRBD1. Germline CDR1 KGHDR, CDR2 SFDVKD. Trimming cost V 4 bases and J 5 bases; bases outside gene matches: 5. The CDR3 sequence is 14 residues long. The CDR3 is CATSDPTGGDEQYF. DNA of the CDR3: TGTGCCACCAGTGACCCGACAGGGGGGGACGAGCAGTACTTC.

The rearrangement links TRBV12-3 or TRBV12-4 to TRBJ2-1, with a possible D match to TRBD2 (6 bases). The V end lost 5 bases, the J end lost 11 bases, and 13 bases lay between the germline ends. The CDR3 is 12 amino acids. As DNA, the CDR3 is TGTGCCAGCAGTATGGTAGCGGACCAGCAGTTCTTC. Residues: CASSMVADQQFF.

This clonotype has only a few counts. The CDR3 here is CASSLDPPGGRYYGYTF. The CDR3 DNA sequence: TGTGCCAGCAGCTTAGACCCTCCCGGAGGGAGGTACTATGGCTACACCTTC. The rearrangement joins TRBV7-9 to TRBJ1-2; D uncertain. Germline V gene lookup returns CDR1 SEHNR and CDR2 FQNEAQ (reference sequence). The CDR3 is 17 amino acids. Trimming removed 1 base at V and 3 bases at J, with 18 bases between.

The CDR3 here is CATSDGGLGNTEAFF. The CDR3 nucleotides read TGTGCCACCAGTGATGGGGGCCTCGGGAACACTGAAGCTTTCTTT. The chain links TRBV24-1 to TRBJ1-1; TRBD1 might be the D (6 bases). This CDR3 is 15 amino acids long. V lost 3 bases to trimming and J lost 1 base, with 11 bases between them. Germline V gene data show CDR1 as KGHDR and CDR2 as SFDVKD.

This clonotype came up a few times. The chain links TRBV5-1 to TRBJ2-7; 8 bases are shared with TRBD1. The CDR3 is made up of 15 amino acids. The V and J ends lost 1 base and 3 bases, in that order; junction bases with no gene match: 6. CDR1 SGHRS and CDR2 YFSETQ come from the germline V gene. This CDR3 is CASSLFPGQVYEQYF. The CDR3 DNA reads TGCGCCAGCAGCTTGTTCCCGGGACAGGTCTACGAGCAGTACTTC.

This clonotype was picked up many times. DNA for the CDR3: TGCAGCGTTAGGGCCTTGCTCGTGGACACCATATATTTT. As protein: CSVRALLVDTIYF. The chain has TRBV29-1 and TRBJ1-3; no firm D call. Trimming took off 5 bases at V and 8 bases at J, with 16 bases between the two ends. CDR3 size: 13 residues. CDR1 and CDR2 from the germline V gene are SQVTM and ANQGSEA.

The rearrangement uses TRBV20-1 and TRBJ1-1; 7 positions match TRBD1. With 4 bases clipped from V and 5 bases from J, the junction kept 7 bases outside the gene matches. Germline V gene sequence: CDR1 DFQATT, CDR2 SNEGSKA (reference sequence). The CDR3 is 13 amino acids. CDR3 coding DNA: TGCAGTGCTATGGCAGGGGGTAGGACTGAAGCTTTCTTT. It encodes CSAMAGGRTEAFF.

The V and J genes are TRBV5-1 and TRBJ2-7; D possibly corresponds to TRBD2 (6 bases). With 5 bases removed from V and 2 bases from J, the gap between germline ends came to 17 bases. Germline V gene lookup returns CDR1 SGHRS and CDR2 YFSETQ. The CDR3 is 15 amino acids. The CDR3 spells CASRRDSSPPYEQYF. DNA of the CDR3: TGCGCCAGCAGGAGGGACTCTAGCCCCCCCTACGAGCAGTACTTC.

This chain links TRBV25-1 with TRBJ2-7; 7 nucleotides align to TRBD1. CDR3 length equals 15 residues. Germline-derived CDR1 and CDR2 are MGHDK and SYGVNS. V dropped 4 bases and J dropped 4; count of bases not matched to a gene: 10. The DNA of the CDR3 is TGTGCCAGCAGTGCCCCGGGACAGACGTCTTACGAGCAGTACTTC. Its protein product is CASSAPGQTSYEQYF.

The genes are TRBV9 and TRBJ2-3; the D gene is possibly TRBD1 (5 bases). CDR3 size: 15 residues. CDR1 is SGDLS and CDR2 is YYNGEE in the germline V gene. V was trimmed by 3 bases and J by 2 bases, leaving 13 bases between them. CDR3: CASSANRKATDTQYF. The DNA for the CDR3 is TGTGCCAGCAGCGCCAACAGGAAAGCCACAGATACGCAGTATTTT.

This chain connects TRBV11-1 to TRBJ1-2, with D perhaps TRBD1 (5 bases). V shed 5 bases and J shed 4 bases, with 11 bases lying between them. The length of the CDR3 is 13 residues. CDR1 is SGHAT and CDR2 is FQDESV in the germline V gene (reference sequence). Written as DNA, the CDR3 is TGTGCCAGCAGCCAGACAGAGGGCTATGGCTACACCTTC. As protein: CASSQTEGYGYTF.